These T cell receptor beta chains were read from a single sample in a study of metastatic and nonmetastatic thyroid tumors. TCRdb re-called the PCR reads via MiXCR. Among 30,000 to 35,000 clones listed, about 15% were seen once. The sequencing input was blood. Source of these receptors: a male donor with papillary thyroid cancer or a benign thyroid nodule (not recorded which). Some clones in this sample may be carry-over from other donors' samples. CDR3s include the opening cysteine and the closing phenylalanine or tryptophan. D genes are given only for firm matches. Clone sizes are given selectively: once, few, many, or a class where the clone is expanded.

.,many,TRBV5-1,TRBJ1-1,TGCGCCAGCAACTTGCCCGGGGGAGACACTGAAGCTTTCTTT,CASNLPGGDTEAFF
TRBD1,many,TRBV14,TRBJ1-4,TGTGCCAGCAGCCAAACGGGACAGCCGAATGAAAAACTGTTTTTT,CASSQTGQPNEKLFF
TRBD1,many,TRBV2,TRBJ1-5,TGTGCCAGCAGTAAAACAGGGGGCGCCAATCAGCCCCAGCATTTT,CASSKTGGANQPQHF
.,many,TRBV3-1,TRBJ2-5,TGTGCCAGCAGCCAAGATCGGCGAGAGACCCAGTACTTC,CASSQDRRETQYF
.,few,TRBV28,TRBJ2-2,TGTGCCAGCAGCCGTGAGATGAACACCGGGGAGCTGTTTTTT,CASSREMNTGELFF
.,many,TRBV19,TRBJ2-3,TGTGCCAGTAGTCTCGAAGGGACCCTCAGCACGGATACGCAGTATTTT,CASSLEGTLSTDTQYF
TRBD2,many,TRBV6-2/TRBV6-3,TRBJ2-7,TGTGCCAGCAGGAAGCGGGAGGGAACCTACGAGCAGTACTTC,CASRKREGTYEQYF
.,many,TRBV7-9,TRBJ2-1,TGTGCCAGCAGCTTAGGGGGAGATGAGCAGTTCTTC,CASSLGGDEQFF
.,many,TRBV3-1,TRBJ2-3,TGTGCCAGCAGCCCCCGATTAGGGTTCCGAGCTAGCACAGATACGCAGTATTTT,CASSPRLGFRASTDTQYF
.,few,TRBV27,TRBJ2-1,TGTGCCAGCAGCCCCAATGAGCAGTTCTTC,CASSPNEQFF
.,many,TRBV2,TRBJ2-1,TGTGCCAGCAGTGAGGACTCAAGCTCCTACAATGAGCAGTTCTTC,CASSEDSSSYNEQFF
TRBD2,many,TRBV4-1,TRBJ2-3,TGCGCCAGCAGCCCGATTTCGGGAGGGCCAGAGGAAGCAGATACGCAGTATTTT,CASSPISGGPEEADTQYF
.,many,TRBV11-3,TRBJ1-1,TGTGCCAGCAGCTTTACCAACACTGAAGCTTTCTTT,CASSFTNTEAFF
TRBD1,many,TRBV3-1,TRBJ1-5,TGTGCCAGCAGCCAAAACAGGGGAAAGAATCAGCCCCAGCATTTT,CASSQNRGKNQPQHF
TRBD2,.,TRBV6-5,TRBJ2-1,TGTGCCAGCAGTTATTTGTACCCTAGCGGGGCCTACAATGAGCAGTTCTTC,CASSYLYPSGAYNEQFF
TRBD2,many,TRBV6-2/TRBV6-3,TRBJ2-1,TGTGCCAGCAGTTACTCGAACCTAGCGGGAGGGATAGGTTACAATGAGCAGTTCTTC,CASSYSNLAGGIGYNEQFF
.,many,TRBV20-1,TRBJ1-2,TGCAGTGCTAGCGACGGCAAGAAGGGGGATGGCTACACCTTC,CSASDGKKGDGYTF
TRBD2,many,TRBV18,TRBJ2-5,TGTGCCAGCTCACCACCTGGACTAGCCCAAGAGACCCAGTACTTC,CASSPPGLAQETQYF
.,many,TRBV11-2,TRBJ2-5,TGTGCCAGCAGCTTTTCTTCCAACCAAGAGACCCAGTACTTC,CASSFSSNQETQYF
.,.,TRBV11-1,TRBJ2-6,TGTGCCAGCAGCCATACCCAAGGCCAGGCAGGCAACGTCCTGACTTTC,CASSHTQGQAGNVLTF
.,many,TRBV5-1,TRBJ2-4,TGCGCCAGCAGCTTGGATGGGTTAGCCAAAAACATTCAGTACTTC,CASSLDGLAKNIQYF
.,.,TRBV6-2/TRBV6-3,TRBJ2-2,TGTGCCAGCGTAAGGATGGGGGAGGTATCCGGGGAGCTGTTTTTT,CASVRMGEVSGELFF
TRBD2,.,TRBV30,TRBJ2-3,TGTGCCTGGAGTTATTCTTTCGACAGCCCGGGGGGGACAGATACGCAGTATTTT,CAWSYSFDSPGGTDTQYF
.,few,TRBV28,TRBJ2-4,TGTGCCAGCAGACCGGACCCCGGGGGAAACATTCAGTACTTC,CASRPDPGGNIQYF
.,many,TRBV19,TRBJ1-1,TGTGCCAGTCTAGGGCTTCCAGGGGACACGAACACTGAAGCTTTCTTT,CASLGLPGDTNTEAFF
.,.,TRBV6-5,TRBJ1-3,TGTGCCAGCAGTTACCGGAGCTCTGGAAACACCATATATTTT,CASSYRSSGNTIYF
.,many,TRBV29-1,TRBJ2-5,TGCAGCGTTGAAGATCGAGCGGCTGGAGGAGAGACCCAGTACTTC,CSVEDRAAGGETQYF
.,many,TRBV20-1,TRBJ1-6,TGCAGTGCTAGAGGTCCCAGCTCCTATAATTCACCCCTCCACTTT,CSARGPSSYNSPLHF
.,few,TRBV10-3,TRBJ2-1,TGTGCCATCAGTGAGTCGGGTCTAGCTACCCACAATGGGCAGTTCTTC,CAISESGLATHNGQFF
TRBD1,few,TRBV28,TRBJ1-5,TGTGCCAGCAGCCAAGGGACAGACAATCAGCCCCAGCATTTT,CASSQGTDNQPQHF
.,medium-sized,TRBV6-1,TRBJ1-2,TGTGCCAGCAGTGAACTGGCGCTCATCTATGGCTACACCTTC,CASSELALIYGYTF
.,many,TRBV12-3/TRBV12-4,TRBJ1-1,TGTGCCAGCAGTTTAACCGTTCAGACTGAAGCTTTCTTT,CASSLTVQTEAFF
.,many,TRBV7-9,TRBJ1-1,TGTGCCAGCAGCTTAGAGGGCCGGAACACTGAAGCTTTCTTT,CASSLEGRNTEAFF
.,few,TRBV6-1,TRBJ1-2,TGTGCCAGCAGTACAACACTGGGCTACACCTTC,CASSTTLGYTF
.,few,TRBV6-2/TRBV6-3,TRBJ1-5,TGTGCCAGCAGTCCATACAGGGATGGGTTTTATAGCAATAAGACCCAGCATTTT,CASSPYRDGFYSNKTQHF
.,.,TRBV11-2,TRBJ2-3,TGTGCCAGCAGCCGCGAAAGCTGGGTTAGCACAGATACGCAGTATTTT,CASSRESWVSTDTQYF